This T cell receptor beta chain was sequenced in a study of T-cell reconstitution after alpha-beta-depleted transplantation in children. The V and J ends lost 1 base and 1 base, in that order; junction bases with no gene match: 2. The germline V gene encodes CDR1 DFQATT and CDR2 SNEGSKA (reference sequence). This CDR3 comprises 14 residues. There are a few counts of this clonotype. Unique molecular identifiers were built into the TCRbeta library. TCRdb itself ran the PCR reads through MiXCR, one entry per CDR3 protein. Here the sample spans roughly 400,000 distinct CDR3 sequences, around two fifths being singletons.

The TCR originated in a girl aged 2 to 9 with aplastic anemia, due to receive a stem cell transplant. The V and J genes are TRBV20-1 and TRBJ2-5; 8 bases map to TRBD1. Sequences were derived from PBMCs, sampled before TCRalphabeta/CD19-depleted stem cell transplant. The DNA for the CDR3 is TGCAGTGCTAGAGGCACAGGGGGCCAAGAGACCCAGTACTTC. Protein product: CSARGTGGQETQYF.